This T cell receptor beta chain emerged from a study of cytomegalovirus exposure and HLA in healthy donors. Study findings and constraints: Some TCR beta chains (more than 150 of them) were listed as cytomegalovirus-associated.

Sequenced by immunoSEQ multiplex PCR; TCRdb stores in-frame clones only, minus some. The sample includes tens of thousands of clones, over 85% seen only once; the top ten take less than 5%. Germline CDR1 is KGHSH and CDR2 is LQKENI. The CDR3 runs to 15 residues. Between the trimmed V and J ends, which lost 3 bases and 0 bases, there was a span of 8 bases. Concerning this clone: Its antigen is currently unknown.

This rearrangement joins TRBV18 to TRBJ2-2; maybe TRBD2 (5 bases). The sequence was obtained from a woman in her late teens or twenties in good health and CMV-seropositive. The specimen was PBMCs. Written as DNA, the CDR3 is TGTGCCAGCTCACCTCGGGGAGCGAACACCGGGGAGCTGTTTTTT. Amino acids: CASSPRGANTGELFF. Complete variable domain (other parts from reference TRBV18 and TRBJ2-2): NAGVMQNPRHLVRRRGQEARLRCSPMKGHSHVYWYRQLPEEGLKFMVYLQKENIIDESGMPKERFSAEFPKEGPSILRIQQVVRGDSAAYFCASSPRGANTGELFFGEGSRLTVL.